This T cell receptor beta chain was sequenced during a study of CD8+ T cells in alopecia areata. For the study at large: Oral tofacitinib (5 to 10 mg twice daily) was administered to treated patients. The protocol delivered tofacitinib for 6 to 18 months, then withdrew it for 6 months.

Study findings and constraints: In lesional scalp, particularly from alopecia totalis/universalis, clonality was higher than in normal scalp.

Reverse transcribed after extraction, RNA yielded cDNA as the sequencing template. Some clones are missing from TCRdb's copy, which holds only in-frame ones; the method was immunoSEQ multiplex PCR. Of about 140,000 clones in the sample, around 49% were seen once. Germline V gene data show CDR1 as SGHVS and CDR2 as FNYEAQ. This CDR3 has 15 residues. The trim removed 1 base at V and 3 bases at J, leaving 2 bases unmatched. With respect to this clone: Antigen unknown.

This receptor was taken from a human donor with alopecia areata. V gene TRBV7-6 combines with J gene TRBJ1-4, with 7 bases matching TRBD1. The sequencing used CD4+ T cells sorted from blood, collected at week 0. CDR3 coding DNA: TGTGCCAGCAGCTTAGGTGGGACAGCTAATGAAAAACTGTTTTTT. Its translation is CASSLGGTANEKLFF.